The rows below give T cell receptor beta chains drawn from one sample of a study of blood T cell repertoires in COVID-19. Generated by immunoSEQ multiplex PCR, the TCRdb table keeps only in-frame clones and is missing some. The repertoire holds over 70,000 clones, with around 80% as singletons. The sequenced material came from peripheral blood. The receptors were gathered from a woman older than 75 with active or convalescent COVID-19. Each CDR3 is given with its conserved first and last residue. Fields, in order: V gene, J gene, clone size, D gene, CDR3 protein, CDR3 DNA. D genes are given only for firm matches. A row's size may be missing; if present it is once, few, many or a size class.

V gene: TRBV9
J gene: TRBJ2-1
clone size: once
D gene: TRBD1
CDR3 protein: CASSVVGQGFGYEQFF
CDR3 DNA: TGTGCCAGCAGCGTAGTAGGACAGGGTTTCGGTTATGAGCAGTTCTTC

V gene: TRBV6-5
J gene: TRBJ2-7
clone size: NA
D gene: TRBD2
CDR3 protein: CASTPGAGGYEQYF
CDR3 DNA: TGTGCCAGCACCCCCGGAGCGGGGGGCTACGAGCAGTACTTC

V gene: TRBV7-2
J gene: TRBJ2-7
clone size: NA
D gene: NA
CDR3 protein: CASSLATDGSEQYF
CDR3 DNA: TGTGCCAGCAGCTTAGCCACAGACGGAAGCGAGCAGTACTTC

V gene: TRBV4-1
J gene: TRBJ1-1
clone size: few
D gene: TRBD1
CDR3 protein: CASSLDRVSAFF
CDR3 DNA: TGCGCCAGCAGCCTCGACAGGGTTTCGGCTTTCTTT

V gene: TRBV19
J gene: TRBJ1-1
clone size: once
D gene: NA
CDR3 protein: CASSARAGWAEAFF
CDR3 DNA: TGTGCCAGTAGTGCCAGGGCGGGGTGGGCTGAAGCTTTCTTT

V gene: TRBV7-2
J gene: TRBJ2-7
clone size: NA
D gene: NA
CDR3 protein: CASSLGGFQAYEQYF
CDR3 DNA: TGTGCCAGCAGCTTAGGTGGATTTCAGGCCTACGAGCAGTACTTC

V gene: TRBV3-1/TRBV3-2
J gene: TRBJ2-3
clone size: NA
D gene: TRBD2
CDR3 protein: CASSPPGTSDRGRTDTQYF
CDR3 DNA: TGTGCCAGCAGCCCCCCCGGGACTAGCGATAGAGGCCGCACAGATACGCAGTATTTT

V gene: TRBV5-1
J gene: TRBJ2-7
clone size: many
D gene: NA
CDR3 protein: CASREDTKQYF
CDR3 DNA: TGCGCCAGCAGGGAGGATACAAAGCAGTACTTC

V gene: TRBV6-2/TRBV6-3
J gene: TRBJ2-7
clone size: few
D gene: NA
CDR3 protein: CASSFVSGAYEQYF
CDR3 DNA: TGTGCCAGCAGTTTTGTGTCGGGGGCCTACGAGCAGTACTTC

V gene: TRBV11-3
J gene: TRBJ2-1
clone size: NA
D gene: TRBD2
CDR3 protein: CASSLTSVNEQFF
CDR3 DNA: TGTGCCAGCAGCTTGACTAGCGTCAATGAGCAGTTCTTC

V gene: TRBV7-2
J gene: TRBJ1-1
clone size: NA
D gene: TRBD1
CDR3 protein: CASSLKVSGTGATEAFF
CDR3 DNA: TGTGCCAGCAGCCTTAAAGTTTCGGGGACAGGGGCGACTGAAGCTTTCTTT

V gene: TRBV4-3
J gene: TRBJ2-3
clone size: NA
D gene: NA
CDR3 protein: CASSQGLTGTDTQYF
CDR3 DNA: TGCGCCAGCAGCCAAGGACTGACAGGCACAGATACGCAGTATTTT

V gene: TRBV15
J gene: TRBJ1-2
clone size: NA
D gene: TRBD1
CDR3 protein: CATSSIQHRDSYGYTF
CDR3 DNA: TGTGCCACCAGCTCGATTCAACACCGGGACAGCTATGGCTACACCTTC

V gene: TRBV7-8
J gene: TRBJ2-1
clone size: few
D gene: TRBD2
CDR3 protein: CASVEAGGRDEQFF
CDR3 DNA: TGTGCCAGCGTCGAGGCGGGGGGGCGCGATGAGCAGTTCTTC

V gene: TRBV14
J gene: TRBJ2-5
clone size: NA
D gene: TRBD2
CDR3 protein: CASSQILAGGETQYF
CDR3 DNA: TGTGCCAGCAGCCAAATCCTAGCGGGGGGAGAGACCCAGTACTTC

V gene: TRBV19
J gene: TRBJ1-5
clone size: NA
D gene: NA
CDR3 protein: CASSMAGSNQPQHF
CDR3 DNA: TGTGCCAGTAGTATGGCGGGCAGCAATCAGCCCCAGCATTTT

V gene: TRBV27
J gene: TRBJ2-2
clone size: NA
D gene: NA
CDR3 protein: CASSRGQRTGELFF
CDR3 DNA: TGTGCCAGCAGCCGCGGACAGCGCACCGGGGAGCTGTTTTTT

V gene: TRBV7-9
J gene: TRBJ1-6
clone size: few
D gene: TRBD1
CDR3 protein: CASSLGAGTGTNSPLHF
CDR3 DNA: TGTGCCAGCAGCTTAGGGGCCGGGACAGGGACTAATTCACCCCTCCACTTT

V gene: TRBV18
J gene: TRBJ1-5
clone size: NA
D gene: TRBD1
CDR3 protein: CASSRQGVQPQHF
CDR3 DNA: TGTGCCAGCTCCCGACAGGGGGTCCAGCCCCAGCATTTT

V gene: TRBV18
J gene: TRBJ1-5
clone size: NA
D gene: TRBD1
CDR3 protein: CASSPVRDRRNQPQHF
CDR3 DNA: TGTGCCAGCTCACCAGTCCGGGACAGGAGAAATCAGCCCCAGCATTTT

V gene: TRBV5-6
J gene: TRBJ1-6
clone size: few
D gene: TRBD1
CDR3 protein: CASSSRDRENSPLHF
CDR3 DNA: TGTGCCAGCAGCTCCCGGGACAGGGAGAATTCACCCCTCCACTTT

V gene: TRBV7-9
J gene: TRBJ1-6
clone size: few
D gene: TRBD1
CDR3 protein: CASSLRTGGAYNSPLHF
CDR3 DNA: TGTGCCAGCAGCTTAAGGACAGGGGGCGCTTATAATTCACCCCTCCACTTT

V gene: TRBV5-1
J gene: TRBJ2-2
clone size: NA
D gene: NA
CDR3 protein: CASSLKTGRSGELFF
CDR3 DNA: TGCGCCAGCAGCTTGAAAACAGGGCGGTCCGGGGAGCTGTTTTTT

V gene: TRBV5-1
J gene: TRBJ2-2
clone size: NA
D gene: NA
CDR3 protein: CASSLEDSRNTGELFF
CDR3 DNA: TGCGCCAGCAGCTTGGAGGACTCGAGAAACACCGGGGAGCTGTTTTTT

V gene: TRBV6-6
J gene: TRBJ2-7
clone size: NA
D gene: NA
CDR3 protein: CASSYNTHYEQYF
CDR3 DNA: TGTGCCAGCAGTTACAACACCCACTACGAGCAGTACTTC

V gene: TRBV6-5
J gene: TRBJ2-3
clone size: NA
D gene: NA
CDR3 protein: CASSIQGPDTQYF
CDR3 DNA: TGTGCCAGCAGTATTCAGGGGCCGGATACGCAGTATTTT

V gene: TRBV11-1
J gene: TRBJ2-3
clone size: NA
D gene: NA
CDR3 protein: CASSPGVTDTQYF
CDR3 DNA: TGTGCCAGCAGCCCGGGGGTCACAGATACGCAGTATTTT

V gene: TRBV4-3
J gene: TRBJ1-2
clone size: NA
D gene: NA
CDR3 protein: CASSQVGSGSYGYTF
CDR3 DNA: TGCGCCAGCAGCCAAGTGGGAAGCGGTAGTTATGGCTACACCTTC

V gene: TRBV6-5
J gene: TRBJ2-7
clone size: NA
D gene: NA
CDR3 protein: CASSPAGTETYEQYF
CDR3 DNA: TGTGCCAGCAGTCCCGCCGGGACTGAGACCTACGAGCAGTACTTC

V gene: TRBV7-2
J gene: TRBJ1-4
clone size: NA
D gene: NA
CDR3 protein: CASSLVQGPNEKLFF
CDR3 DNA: TGTGCCAGCAGCTTAGTACAGGGCCCTAATGAAAAACTGTTTTTT

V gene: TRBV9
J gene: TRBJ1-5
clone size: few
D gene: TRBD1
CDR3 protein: CASSVGTADNQPQHF
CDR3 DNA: TGTGCCAGCAGCGTGGGGACAGCTGACAATCAGCCCCAGCATTTT

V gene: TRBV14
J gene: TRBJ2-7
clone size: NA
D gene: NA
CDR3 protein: CASSQDYPYEQYF
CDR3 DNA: TGTGCCAGCAGCCAAGACTATCCCTACGAGCAGTACTTC

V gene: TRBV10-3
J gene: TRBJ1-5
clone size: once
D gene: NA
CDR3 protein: CAISARGDQPQHF
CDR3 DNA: TGTGCCATCAGTGCCAGGGGCGATCAGCCCCAGCATTTT

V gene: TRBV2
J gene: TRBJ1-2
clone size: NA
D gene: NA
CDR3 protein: CASSDPGRRADYGYTF
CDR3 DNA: TGTGCCAGCAGTGACCCCGGGAGGCGCGCGGACTATGGCTACACCTTC

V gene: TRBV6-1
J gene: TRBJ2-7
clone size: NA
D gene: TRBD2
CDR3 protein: CASSGGVERGPYYEQYF
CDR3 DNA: TGTGCCAGCAGTGGGGGGGTGGAGCGGGGTCCTTACTACGAGCAGTACTTC

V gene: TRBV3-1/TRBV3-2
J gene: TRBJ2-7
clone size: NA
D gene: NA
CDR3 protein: CASGQGRLRHF
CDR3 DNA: TGTGCCAGCGGCCAGGGGCGCCTCCGGCACTTC

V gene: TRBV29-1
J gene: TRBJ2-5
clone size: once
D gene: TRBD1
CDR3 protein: CSATGIGVKTQYF
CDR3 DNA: TGCAGCGCGACAGGGATTGGAGTAAAGACCCAGTACTTC

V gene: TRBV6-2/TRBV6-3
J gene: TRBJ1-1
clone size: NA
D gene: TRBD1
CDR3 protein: CASSSTGGRTEAFF
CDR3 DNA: TGTGCCAGCAGTTCCACAGGGGGCCGAACTGAAGCTTTCTTT

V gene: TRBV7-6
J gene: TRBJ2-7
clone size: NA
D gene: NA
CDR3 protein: CASIIGVYAYEQYF
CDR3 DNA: TGTGCCAGCATTATCGGGGTCTACGCCTACGAGCAGTACTTC

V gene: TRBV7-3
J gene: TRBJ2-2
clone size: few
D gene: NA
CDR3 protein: CASSLKRAGELFF
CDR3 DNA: TGTGCCAGCAGCTTAAAGAGGGCAGGGGAGCTGTTTTTT

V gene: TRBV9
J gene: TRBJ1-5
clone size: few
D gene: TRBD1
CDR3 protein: CASSEGTASNQPQHF
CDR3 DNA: TGTGCCAGCAGCGAAGGGACAGCTAGCAATCAGCCCCAGCATTTT

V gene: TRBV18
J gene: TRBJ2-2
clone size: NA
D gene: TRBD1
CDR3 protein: CASFGTDRNTGELFF
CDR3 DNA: TGTGCCAGCTTTGGGACAGATCGGAACACCGGGGAGCTGTTTTTT

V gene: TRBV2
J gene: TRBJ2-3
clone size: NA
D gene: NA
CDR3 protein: CASNVPNTQYF
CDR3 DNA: TGTGCCAGCAATGTTCCAAATACGCAGTATTTT

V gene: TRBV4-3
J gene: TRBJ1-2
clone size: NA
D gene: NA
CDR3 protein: CASSQDHSGNYGYTF
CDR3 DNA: TGCGCCAGCAGCCAAGATCATTCAGGGAACTATGGCTACACCTTC

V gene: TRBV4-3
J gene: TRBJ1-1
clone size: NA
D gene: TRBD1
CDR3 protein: CASSHGQGGNTEAFF
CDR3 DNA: TGCGCCAGCAGCCACGGACAGGGCGGGAACACTGAAGCTTTCTTT

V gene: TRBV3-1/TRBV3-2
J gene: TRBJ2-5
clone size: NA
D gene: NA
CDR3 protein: CASSQEGGETQYF
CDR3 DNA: TGTGCCAGCAGCCAAGAAGGGGGAGAGACCCAGTACTTC

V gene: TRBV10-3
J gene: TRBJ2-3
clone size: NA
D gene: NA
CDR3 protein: CAISESGGTDTQYF
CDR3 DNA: TGTGCCATCAGTGAGTCAGGGGGAACAGATACGCAGTATTTT